A selection of T cell receptor beta chains follows, all from one sample in a study of Ad26.COV2.S vaccination and SARS-CoV-2 variants. The method was immunoSEQ multiplex PCR; TCRdb's version includes in-frame clones alone and lacks a portion of them. Here the sample spans under 150,000 clones, 75% to 90% being singletons. Material: peripheral blood, obtained after recovery from COVID-19. All receptors derive from a human donor who had recovered from COVID-19. Both conserved end residues are part of each CDR3. A D gene is named only where the DNA matches it firmly. Only some rows state a clone size, as once, few, many or a class for expanded clones.

>-|TRBJ2-5|TRBV9|TRBD2
TGTGCCAGCAGCCCGCGACTAGCGGGGGGAACTTCTCAAGAGACCCAGTACTTC
CASSPRLAGGTSQETQYF
>-|TRBJ2-7|TRBV7-2|TRBD1
TGTGCCAGCAGCTTAGGGGTAGGGGGCGTCTACGAGCAGTACTTC
CASSLGVGGVYEQYF
>-|TRBJ1-2|TRBV2|TRBD1
TGTGCCAGGATGACAGGGAACTATGGCTACACCTTC
CARMTGNYGYTF
>-|TRBJ1-5|TRBV7-9|-
TGTGCCAGCAGCGACGAAGGCAATCAGCCCCAGCATTTT
CASSDEGNQPQHF
>-|TRBJ1-4|TRBV4-3|-
TGCGCCAGCAGCCAACTCCTATCGAATGAAAAACTGTTTTTT
CASSQLLSNEKLFF
>-|TRBJ1-6|TRBV28|-
TGTGCCAGCAGTTTAGGAAGCTCCTATAATTCACCCCTCCACTTT
CASSLGSSYNSPLHF
>-|TRBJ1-6|TRBV7-2|-
TGTGCCAGCAGCTTAGCCGGGCTTGAACCCCTCCACTTT
CASSLAGLEPLHF
>-|TRBJ2-5|TRBV4-3|TRBD1
TGCGCCAGCAGCCAGGACGACGGACAGGTCCAAGAGACCCAGTACTTC
CASSQDDGQVQETQYF
>-|TRBJ2-7|TRBV12-3/TRBV12-4|TRBD1
TGTGCCAGCAGGACAGGGGGCTCCTACGAGCAGTACTTC
CASRTGGSYEQYF
>-|TRBJ2-3|TRBV28|TRBD1
TGTGCCAGCAGCTCCCTCTACGGACAGGGGACAGATACGCAGTATTTT
CASSSLYGQGTDTQYF
>-|TRBJ1-2|TRBV29-1|-
TGCAGCGTTGGGCCAGCTGATGGCTACACCTTC
CSVGPADGYTF
>once|TRBJ2-5|TRBV28|TRBD2
TGTGCCAGCAGTTTTAGCGGGGGGGCCGAGACCCAGTACTTC
CASSFSGGAETQYF
>few|TRBJ2-7|TRBV14|-
TGTGCCAGCAGCCACAACCGATTTGGCGAGCAGTACTTC
CASSHNRFGEQYF
>-|TRBJ1-6|TRBV29-1|-
TGCAGCGTTTTAGGGGGAATTGATTCACCCCTCCACTTT
CSVLGGIDSPLHF
>-|TRBJ1-2|TRBV29-1|-
TGCAGCGTTGGCCCAACCGGACACCACAACTATGGCTACACCTTC
CSVGPTGHHNYGYTF
>medium-sized|TRBJ1-5|TRBV6-5|TRBD1
TGTGCCAGCAGTTACTCTTCAGGGGGCCTCCATTTT
CASSYSSGGLHF
>-|TRBJ1-1|TRBV9|-
TGTGCCAGCAGCCCTCGTCCCCCGTTCGCTGAAGCTTTCTTT
CASSPRPPFAEAFF
>-|TRBJ2-2|TRBV6-1|-
TGTGCCAGCAGTGATTCCGGACTAACCACCGGGGAGCTGTTTTTT
CASSDSGLTTGELFF
>-|TRBJ1-2|TRBV4-3|-
TGCGCCAGCAGCCAAAACCCGGGAGGGGAGGGCTACACCTTC
CASSQNPGGEGYTF
>-|TRBJ1-6|TRBV27|-
TGTGCCAGCAGTTTAGTTAATTCACCCCTCCACTTT
CASSLVNSPLHF
>-|TRBJ2-5|TRBV7-9|TRBD1
TGTGCCAGCAGCTTCCGGGACAGGGGAGGACAAGAGACCCAGTACTTC
CASSFRDRGGQETQYF
>once|TRBJ1-1|TRBV28|-
TGTGCCAGCAGCCCCCCGCCTCAGGGTAACACTGAAGCTTTCTTT
CASSPPPQGNTEAFF
>-|TRBJ1-1|TRBV30|-
TGTGCCTGGAGCCCTCTCGGAGATGGCACTGAAGCTTTCTTT
CAWSPLGDGTEAFF
>-|TRBJ1-2|TRBV5-6|-
TGTGCCAGCAGCTTGAGGGTCAATATCAAAGGATCTAACTATGGCTACACCTTC
CASSLRVNIKGSNYGYTF
>-|TRBJ2-3|TRBV18|TRBD1
TGTGCCAGCTCACCACCTCGGTCCACAGGGGACGATACGCAGTATTTT
CASSPPRSTGDDTQYF
>-|TRBJ1-1|TRBV12-3/TRBV12-4|-
TGTGCCAGCAGTTTACAGGACGTTAGGACTTTCTTT
CASSLQDVRTFF
>-|TRBJ1-1|TRBV27|TRBD1
TGTGCCAGCAGTCCAGGGACAGGGGGCTCGGGCACTGAAGCTTTCTTT
CASSPGTGGSGTEAFF
>-|TRBJ1-2|TRBV5-1|-
TGCGCCAGCAGCCTAGACGGCAACTATGGCTACACCTTC
CASSLDGNYGYTF
>-|TRBJ2-2|TRBV5-1|-
TGCGCCAGCAGCTCCGACGGGGGGCCGGCCGGGGAGCTGTTTTTT
CASSSDGGPAGELFF
>few|TRBJ1-6|TRBV6-2/TRBV6-3|-
TGTGCCAGCACCCCAGGCGTCGGCAATAATTCACCCCTCCACTTT
CASTPGVGNNSPLHF
>-|TRBJ1-6|TRBV7-6|-
TGTGCCAGCAGCCAGGGGTTAGAAAATTCACCCCTCCACTTT
CASSQGLENSPLHF
>-|TRBJ1-1|TRBV30|-
TGTGCCTGGAGTCCCGGCAATACTGAAGCTTTCTTT
CAWSPGNTEAFF
>-|TRBJ1-1|TRBV2|-
TGTGCCAGTAGTGGCCTCGAAATAGTGAACACTGAAGCTTTCTTT
CASSGLEIVNTEAFF
>-|TRBJ1-2|TRBV5-1|-
TGCGCCAGCAGCTTATCAGAAAACTATGGCTACACCTTC
CASSLSENYGYTF
>-|TRBJ2-1|TRBV15|TRBD2
TGTGCCACCAGCAGAGGGCCAGCGGGGGATAATGAGCAGTTCTTC
CATSRGPAGDNEQFF
>-|TRBJ1-1|TRBV7-2|TRBD1
TGTGCCAGCAGTACAACAGGGGATGCTGAAGCTTTCTTT
CASSTTGDAEAFF
>-|TRBJ2-1|TRBV7-9|TRBD2
TGTGCCAGCAGCCCGCGGGGGCTAGCGGGGATCTACAATGAGCAGTTCTTC
CASSPRGLAGIYNEQFF
>-|TRBJ1-1|TRBV6-1|TRBD1
TGTGCCAGCAGTGATGGAAGGACAGGGGGCCCGCGGGATGAAGCTTTCTTT
CASSDGRTGGPRDEAFF
>-|TRBJ2-3|TRBV4-3|TRBD2
TGCGCCAGCAGCCCTTTAGCGGGGTTCACAGATACGCAGTATTTT
CASSPLAGFTDTQYF
>once|TRBJ1-3|TRBV13|-
TGTGCCAGCAGCTTAGGTCCCGGTTACTCTGGAAACACCATATATTTT
CASSLGPGYSGNTIYF